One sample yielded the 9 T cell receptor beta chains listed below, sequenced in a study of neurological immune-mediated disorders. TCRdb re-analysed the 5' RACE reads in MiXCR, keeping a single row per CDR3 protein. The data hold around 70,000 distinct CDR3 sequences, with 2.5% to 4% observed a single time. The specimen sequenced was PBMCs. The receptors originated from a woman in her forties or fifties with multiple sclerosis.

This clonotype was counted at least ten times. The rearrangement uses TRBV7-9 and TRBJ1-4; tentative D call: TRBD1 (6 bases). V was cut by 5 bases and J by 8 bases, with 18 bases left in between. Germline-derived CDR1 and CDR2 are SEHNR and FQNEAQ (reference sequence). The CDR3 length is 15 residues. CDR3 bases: TGTGCCAGCAGCCCCCGACAGTCGGGGGGCGAAAAACTGTTTTTT. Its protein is CASSPRQSGGEKLFF.

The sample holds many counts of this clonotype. The CDR3 protein is CASSLTSEYTEAFF. The CDR3 bases are TGCGCCAGCAGCCTTACGAGCGAGTACACTGAAGCTTTCTTT. This sequence joins TRBV5-1 and TRBJ1-1, with D hard to call. Per germline, CDR1 SGHRS and CDR2 YFSETQ. This CDR3 has 14 amino acids. Trimming removed 4 bases at V and 3 bases at J, with 13 bases between.

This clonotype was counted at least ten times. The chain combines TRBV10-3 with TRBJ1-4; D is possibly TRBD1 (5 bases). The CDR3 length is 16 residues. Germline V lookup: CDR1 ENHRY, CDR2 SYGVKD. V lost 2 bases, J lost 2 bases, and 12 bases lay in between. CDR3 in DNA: TGTGCCATCAGTGAGCTCGGAGGGGCGACTAATGAAAAACTGTTTTTT. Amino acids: CAISELGGATNEKLFF.

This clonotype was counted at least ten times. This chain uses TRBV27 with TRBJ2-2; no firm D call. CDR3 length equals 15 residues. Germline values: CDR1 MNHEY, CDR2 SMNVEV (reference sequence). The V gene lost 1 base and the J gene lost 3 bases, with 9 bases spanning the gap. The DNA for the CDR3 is TGTGCCAGCAGTTTATTTGGGGTCCACACCGGGGAGCTGTTTTTT. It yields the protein CASSLFGVHTGELFF.

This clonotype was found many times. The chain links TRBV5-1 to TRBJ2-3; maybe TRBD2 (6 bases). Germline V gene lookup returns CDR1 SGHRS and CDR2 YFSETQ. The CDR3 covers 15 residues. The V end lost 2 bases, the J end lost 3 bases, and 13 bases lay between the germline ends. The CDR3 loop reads CASSFGGVGTDTQYF. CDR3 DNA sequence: TGCGCCAGCAGCTTCGGCGGGGTCGGGACAGATACGCAGTATTTT.

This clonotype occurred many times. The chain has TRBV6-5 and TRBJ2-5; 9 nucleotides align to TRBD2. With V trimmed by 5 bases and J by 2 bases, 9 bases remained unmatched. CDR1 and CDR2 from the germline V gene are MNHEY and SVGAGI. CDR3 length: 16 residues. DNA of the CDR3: TGTGCCAGCAGTCTCACTCTAGCGGGGAGTCAAGAGACCCAGTACTTC. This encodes CASSLTLAGSQETQYF.

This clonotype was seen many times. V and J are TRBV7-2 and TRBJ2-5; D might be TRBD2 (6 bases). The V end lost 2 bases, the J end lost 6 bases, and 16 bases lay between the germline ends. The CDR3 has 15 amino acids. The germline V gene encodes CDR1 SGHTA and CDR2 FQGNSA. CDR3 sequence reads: CASSLSGGEVKTQYF. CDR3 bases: TGTGCCAGCAGCTTAAGTGGCGGGGAGGTAAAGACCCAGTACTTC.

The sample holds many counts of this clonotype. The CDR3 sequence is CASSKQGFASGNTIYF. The CDR3 DNA follows: TGTGCCAGCAGTAAACAGGGATTCGCTTCTGGAAACACCATATATTTT. V gene TRBV6-6 combines with J gene TRBJ1-3; D is possibly TRBD1 (6 bases). The CDR3 consists of 16 residues. V lost 5 bases and J 1 base, leaving 15 bases between the germline ends. Germline V CDR1 and CDR2: MNHNY, SVGAGI (reference sequence).

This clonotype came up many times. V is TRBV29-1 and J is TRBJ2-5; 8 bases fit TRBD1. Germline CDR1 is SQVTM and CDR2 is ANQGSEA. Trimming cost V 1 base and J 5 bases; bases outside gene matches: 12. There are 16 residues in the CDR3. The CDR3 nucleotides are TGCAGCGTTGAAGGAGGGAGTCAGGGGGCGAGGGAGACCCAGTACTTC. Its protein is CSVEGGSQGARETQYF.